This T cell receptor beta chain emerged from a study of long-term antiretroviral therapy in people with HIV. The germline V and J ends were trimmed by 4 bases and 3 bases, with 12 bases remaining between them. Germline V CDR1 and CDR2: MNHNS, SASEGT. The CDR3 runs 15 residues. The authors ran the immunoSEQ assay, v3.0, at survey level. Only in-frame clones appear in the TCRdb table, and some are missing; sequencing was by immunoSEQ multiplex PCR. The sample holds 5,000 to 7,500 clones; 77% are singletons and the top ten take around 16%. A word on this clone: Its target is unknown.

Study results and caveats: Transplant-donor-level diversity was not reached after ART, though diversity increased.

The receptor's source is a man aged 35 to 55 with HIV. The chain couples TRBV6-1 to TRBJ2-2; D gene ambiguous. This specimen was unsorted PBMCs, taken 0.5 years before starting antiretroviral therapy. CDR3 bases: TGTGCCAGCAGTGTCGTAGGTGGGGACACCGGGGAGCTGTTTTTT. It translates to CASSVVGGDTGELFF.